The 5 T cell receptor beta chains given below trace back to one sample, sequenced in a study of T cell responses to AZD1222 COVID-19 vaccine. Measured with immunoSEQ multiplex PCR; TCRdb has only the in-frame clones, and not every one. The table has 100,000 or so clones, approximately 90% seen once. Sequencing was performed on peripheral blood, taken on day 0 of AZD1222 vaccination. These receptors all come from an adult in good health.

The J gene is TRBJ1-1, the V gene TRBV29-1; TRBD1 matches at 8 bases. This CDR3 is built from 15 residues. The ends lost 3 bases at V and 6 bases at J; junction bases unmatched: 12. Germline-derived CDR1 and CDR2 are SQVTM and ANQGSEA. In DNA, the CDR3 is TGCAGCGTTGAGCCCAACGGACAGGGAACGTCTGAAGCTTTCTTT. It yields the protein CSVEPNGQGTSEAFF.

The chain couples TRBV7-6 to TRBJ2-1, with 9 bases matching TRBD2. Germline assignment: CDR1 SGHVS and CDR2 FNYEAQ. CDR3 length: 16 residues. The trim removed 8 bases at V and 6 bases at J, leaving 14 bases unmatched. The CDR3 bases are TGTGCCAGCCAAAGGTCTAGCGGGACTATCAGCAATGAGCAGTTCTTC. Its translation is CASQRSSGTISNEQFF.

V and J are TRBV27 and TRBJ1-2; 8 bases are a match to TRBD1. CDR1 MNHEY and CDR2 SMNVEV come from the germline V gene (reference sequence). The J segment lost 2 bases and the V segment lost 6 bases, leaving 5 bases of the junction unmatched. CDR3 length: 14 amino acids. The chain's CDR3 is CASRRQGQNYGYTF. The CDR3, as DNA: TGTGCCAGCAGGAGACAGGGGCAAAACTATGGCTACACCTTC.

The CDR3 is CASGNRGNSPLHF. The CDR3, as DNA: TGTGCCAGCGGTAATCGGGGTAATTCACCCCTCCACTTT. The rearrangement uses TRBV21-1 and TRBJ1-6. TRBV21-1 is designated a pseudogene. The CDR3 has 13 residues.

The gene calls are TRBV7-2 and TRBJ2-1; 9 nucleotides match TRBD2. The CDR3 is 16 amino acids. J lost 7 bases, V lost 6 bases, and 13 bases had no gene match. Per germline, CDR1 SGHTA and CDR2 FQGNSA. The CDR3 here is CASRDPAGGPGNEQFF. DNA of the CDR3: TGTGCCAGCAGAGATCCGGCGGGGGGGCCTGGGAATGAGCAGTTCTTC.